The 26 T cell receptor beta chains presented below share a single source sample, sequenced in a study of T cells in tuberculosis. Time point noted: new active TB diagnosis, blood taken before or within 7 days of starting treatment. Profiled with immunoSEQ multiplex PCR; TCRdb holds only in-frame clones, not every one. The sample includes 25,000 to 35,000 clones, just over 90% of them seen just once. The sample was PBMCs, taken at tuberculosis diagnosis. These receptors were collected from an adult with tuberculosis.

This clone was seen a handful of times. V gene TRBV14 combines with J gene TRBJ1-4, with D unclear. The germline V gene has CDR1 SGHDN and CDR2 FVKESK. The CDR3 has 14 residues. The V end was cut by 4 bases, the J end by 8 bases, with 14 bases between. DNA of the CDR3: TGTGCCAGCAGCCCGGGAGTTAGAGTGGAAAAACTGTTTTTT. As protein: CASSPGVRVEKLFF.

V usage is TRBV29-1 and J usage is TRBJ2-3, with 8 bases matching TRBD1. J was trimmed by 4 bases and V by 0 bases; bases with no gene match: 6. The CDR3 is made up of 15 amino acids. Per the germline V gene, CDR1 is SQVTM and CDR2 is ANQGSEA. The CDR3 DNA follows: TGCAGCGTTGAAGAACCCAGGGGGCGCGCAGATACGCAGTATTTT. Its translation is CSVEEPRGRADTQYF.

The V and J genes are TRBV2 and TRBJ1-1; 12 positions match TRBD1. With 4 bases clipped from V and 8 bases from J, the junction kept 8 bases outside the gene matches. CDR1 SNHLY and CDR2 FYNNEI come from the germline V gene. There are 15 residues in the CDR3. CDR3 DNA sequence: TGTGCCAGCAGTGCCCGGGACAGGGGGCCTTCGGAAGCTTTCTTT. Amino acid sequence: CASSARDRGPSEAFF.

The CDR3 DNA is TGTGCCAGCAGCTTGGGACTATCGTACGAGCAGTACTTC. Residues: CASSLGLSYEQYF. V is TRBV7-3 and J is TRBJ2-7, with 7 bases matching TRBD2. V was pared by 3 bases and J by 4 bases, with 3 bases of the junction left unmatched. Looked up from germline, CDR1 is SGHTA and CDR2 is FQGTGA. This CDR3 is 13 amino acids long.

This chain uses TRBV6-5 with TRBJ1-1; the D gene is possibly TRBD1 (6 bases). V gave up 0 bases and J gave up 4 bases, with 9 bases separating them. From germline, CDR1 is MNHEY and CDR2 SVGAGI. The CDR3 extends over 14 amino acids. CDR3 DNA: TGTGCCAGCAGTTACTCGAGGGGGGGCACTGAAGCTTTCTTT. Translated, it gives CASSYSRGGTEAFF.

The V gene is TRBV5-1, the J gene TRBJ2-5; 7 bases agree with TRBD2. Germline V gene lookup returns CDR1 SGHRS and CDR2 YFSETQ. This CDR3 has 14 residues. The V and J ends lost 4 bases and 3 bases, in that order; junction bases with no gene match: 6. This CDR3 reads CASSAGTTKETQYF. In DNA form, the CDR3 reads TGCGCCAGCAGCGCCGGGACTACTAAAGAGACCCAGTACTTC.

J is TRBJ2-5 and V is TRBV11-2; D is unclear. Per the germline V gene, CDR1 is SGHAT and CDR2 is FQNNGV. CDR3 length: 15 amino acids. Trimming left V 5 bases short and J 1 base short, with 14 bases between. This CDR3 is CASSTSLAVQETQYF. In DNA form, the CDR3 reads TGTGCCAGCAGCACCTCCCTGGCGGTCCAAGAGACCCAGTACTTC.

The V gene is TRBV28, the J gene TRBJ1-4; maybe TRBD1 (5 bases). Germline V gives CDR1 MDHEN, CDR2 SYDVKM. The CDR3 is 15 amino acids. The V end lost 4 bases, the J end lost 8 bases, and 17 bases lay between the germline ends. CDR3 nucleotide sequence: TGTGCCAGCAGTTCAGATCAGGACCGGGGGGAAAAACTGTTTTTT. Translation gives CASSSDQDRGEKLFF.

V gene TRBV7-8 combines with J gene TRBJ2-7; D is possibly TRBD2 (5 bases). CDR1 is SGHVS, CDR2 FQNEAQ, per germline. This CDR3 region has 15 residues. V was clipped by 1 base and J by 1 base, with 11 bases between them. CDR3 residues: CASSLVTRGSYEQYF. In DNA, the CDR3 is TGTGCCAGCAGCTTAGTCACCCGAGGGTCCTACGAGCAGTACTTC.

This clone appeared a single time. V gene TRBV30 combines with J gene TRBJ2-6, with D possibly TRBD2 on 6 matching bases. Germline CDR1 is GTSNPN and CDR2 is SVGIG (reference sequence). The ends were cut back, 4 bases at V and 2 bases at J, with 12 bases in the middle. The CDR3 runs to 15 residues. Here the CDR3 DNA reads TGTGCCTGGACCAATGGGAGGCCTGGGGCCAACGTCCTGACTTTC. It yields the protein CAWTNGRPGANVLTF.

The CDR3 here is CASSFGSLNTEAFF. The CDR3 nucleotides are TGTGCCAGCAGCTTTGGGAGCTTGAACACTGAAGCTTTCTTT. The gene calls are TRBV5-4 and TRBJ1-1; D remains unclear. V gave up 2 bases and J gave up 0 bases, with 8 bases separating them. The CDR3 extends over 14 amino acids. CDR1 SGHNT and CDR2 YYREEE come from the germline V gene (reference sequence).

This clone occurred once. The chain uses TRBV15 and TRBJ2-5; possible D gene TRBD1, 5 bases. Between the trimmed V and J ends, which lost 5 bases and 3 bases, there was a span of 10 bases. The germline gives CDR1 LNHNV, CDR2 YYDKDF (reference sequence). The CDR3 is 13 residues long. CDR3 amino acids: CATSPTEKETQYF. The CDR3 nucleotides read TGTGCCACCAGCCCGACAGAGAAAGAGACCCAGTACTTC.

In this sample, this clone turned up once. The CDR3 loop is CASSPQWSSGNTIYF. The CDR3 DNA follows: TGTGCCAGCAGTCCCCAATGGAGCTCTGGAAACACCATATATTTT. J is TRBJ1-3 and V is TRBV5-5; D is unclear. Trimming took off 5 bases at V and 0 bases at J, with 12 bases between the two ends. This CDR3 is built from 15 residues. Per germline, CDR1 SGHKS and CDR2 YYEKEE (reference sequence).

This chain joins TRBV5-1 and TRBJ2-5, with D uncertain. CDR3 length equals 14 residues. V was trimmed by 0 bases and J by 2 bases, leaving 8 bases between them. Germline CDR1 and CDR2: SGHRS and YFSETQ. For the CDR3, the DNA is TGCGCCAGCAGCTTGGCGCGGTCGCAAGAGACCCAGTACTTC. Translating it yields CASSLARSQETQYF.

The rearrangement links TRBV10-2 to TRBJ2-3, with 7 nucleotides matching TRBD2. The J segment lost 2 bases and the V segment lost 5 bases, leaving 4 bases of the junction unmatched. CDR3 length equals 14 residues. Germline V gene data show CDR1 as WSHSY and CDR2 as SAAADI. CDR3 residues: CASSLRENTDTQYF. The CDR3 DNA reads as TGCGCCAGCAGTTTGCGGGAGAACACAGATACGCAGTATTTT.

The rearrangement links TRBV19 to TRBJ1-2; 12 nucleotides agree with TRBD1. V trimming: 4 bases; J trimming: 4 bases; junction bases outside the gene matches: 7. The germline V gene has CDR1 LNHDA and CDR2 SQIVND (reference sequence). The CDR3 extends over 16 amino acids. The CDR3 loop is CASSTRDRGLGYGYTF. As DNA, the CDR3 is TGTGCCAGTAGTACCCGGGACAGGGGGCTTGGCTATGGCTACACCTTC.

This clone was observed once. This chain connects TRBV5-1 to TRBJ1-2; D ambiguous. CDR1 and CDR2 (germline): SGHRS, YFSETQ. The CDR3 length is 15 residues. V was clipped by 0 bases and J by 0 bases, with 9 bases between them. This CDR3 is CASSLDRSANYGYTF. The CDR3 coding sequence is TGCGCCAGCAGCTTGGATCGGTCCGCTAACTATGGCTACACCTTC.

The J gene is TRBJ1-2, the V gene TRBV2; TRBD1 is a possible D gene (6 bases). Germline CDR1 reads SNHLY; CDR2 reads FYNNEI. V lost 7 bases to trimming and J lost 0 bases, with 12 bases between them. The CDR3 contains 14 residues. The CDR3 loop reads CASTQDSANYGYTF. The CDR3 DNA reads TGTGCCAGCACGCAGGACAGCGCTAACTATGGCTACACCTTC.

The chain uses TRBV19 and TRBJ2-7, with TRBD2 identical over 7 bases. This CDR3 spans 16 amino acids. The ends lost 4 bases at V and 4 bases at J; junction bases unmatched: 13. CDR1 is LNHDA and CDR2 is SQIVND in the germline V gene (reference sequence). The CDR3 spells CASSNALPGGRYEQYF. CDR3 coding DNA: TGTGCCAGTAGTAATGCCCTCCCGGGGGGAAGATACGAGCAGTACTTC.

This rearrangement joins TRBV5-1 to TRBJ1-2; D not resolved. CDR3 length: 16 amino acids. The germline V gene has CDR1 SGHRS and CDR2 YFSETQ. Deletions cut 2 bases from V and 4 bases from J, with 18 bases between. CDR3 in amino acids: CASSLAAGRDTYGYTF. CDR3 nucleotide sequence: TGCGCCAGCAGCTTAGCGGCGGGTCGCGACACCTATGGCTACACCTTC. The complete variable domain, with remaining parts taken from reference TRBV5-1 and TRBJ1-2, reads KAGVTQTPRYLIKTRGQQVTLSCSPISGHRSVSWYQQTPGQGLQFLFEYFSETQRNKGNFPGRFSGRQFSNSRSEMNVSTLELGDSALYLCASSLAAGRDTYGYTFGSGTRLTVV.

This clone was counted a few times. The V call is TRBV11-2, the J call TRBJ1-1, with TRBD1 as a possible D gene (6 bases). Germline V gene lookup returns CDR1 SGHAT and CDR2 FQNNGV. The CDR3 consists of 14 residues. Trimming took 5 bases from V and 4 from J, leaving 14 bases between them. The CDR3 loop is CASSRAGDTTEAFF. The CDR3 coding sequence is TGTGCCAGCAGCCGAGCAGGGGACACCACTGAAGCTTTCTTT. The whole variable domain, remainder taken from reference TRBV11-2 and TRBJ1-1, is EAGVAQSPRYKIIEKRQSVAFWCNPISGHATLYWYQQILGQGPKLLIQFQNNGVVDDSQLPKDRFSAERLKGVDSTLKIQPAKLEDSAVYLCASSRAGDTTEAFFGQGTRLTVV.

The rearrangement joins TRBV27 to TRBJ1-2, with 8 bases identical to TRBD1. CDR1 MNHEY and CDR2 SMNVEV come from the germline V gene (reference sequence). Trimming removed 8 bases from V and 0 bases from J; junction bases left unmatched: 8. The CDR3 runs to 15 residues. Here the CDR3 reads CASRTGPKANYGYTF. The CDR3 nucleotides are TGTGCCAGCCGGACAGGGCCCAAAGCTAACTATGGCTACACCTTC.

The chain carries TRBV29-1 and TRBJ1-5; the D gene is possibly TRBD1 (6 bases). The CDR3 has 13 amino acids. Per the germline V gene, CDR1 is SQVTM and CDR2 is ANQGSEA. Trimming cost V 6 bases and J 5 bases, with 14 bases left between them. CDR3: CSVGTGLDQPQHF. DNA for the CDR3: TGCAGCGTGGGAACAGGGTTGGATCAGCCCCAGCATTTT.

As regards this clone: One end of the junction fails to match germline, which may point to a read error. This chain uses TRBV4-3 with TRBJ2-3; D is perhaps TRBD2 (7 bases). Germline assignment: CDR1 LGHNA and CDR2 YSLEER. CDR3 length equals 15 residues. CDR3 sequence reads: CASSEEGGGTDTQYF. CDR3 in DNA: TGCGCCAGCAGCGAAGAGGGGGGGGGCACAGATACGCAGTATTTT.

The chain employs TRBV15 and TRBJ2-3; D may be TRBD2 (5 bases). The germline CDR1 and CDR2 sequences are LNHNV and YYDKDF (reference sequence). The V end was cut by 1 base, the J end by 0 bases, with 11 bases between. The CDR3 contains 16 residues. CDR3 DNA: TGTGCCACCAGCAGAGGGGTAGCGATTAGCACAGATACGCAGTATTTT. This translates into CATSRGVAISTDTQYF.

This rearrangement joins TRBV5-1 to TRBJ2-3, with D unclear. CDR1 SGHRS and CDR2 YFSETQ come from the germline V gene. The CDR3 loop spans 15 amino acids. V lost 5 bases and J 0 bases, leaving 13 bases between the germline ends. The CDR3 region is CASSWYSSSTDTQYF. The CDR3 coding sequence is TGCGCCAGCAGTTGGTACAGTTCTAGCACAGATACGCAGTATTTT.